One sample yielded the 27 T cell receptor beta chains listed below, sequenced in a study of cytomegalovirus exposure and HLA in healthy donors. PCR employed 60 Vbeta and 13 Jbeta primers. The repertoire was sequenced with immunoSEQ multiplex PCR; TCRdb's copy has only in-frame clones and lacks some. The table includes 100,000 or so clones, roughly four fifths detected once. The source material was PBMCs. The receptors shown here come from a man aged 35 to 55 in good health and CMV-seropositive.

The rearrangement uses TRBV2 and TRBJ1-1; 11 nucleotides align to TRBD1. V lost 7 bases and J lost 4; bases outside the gene matches: 8. Germline CDR1 is SNHLY and CDR2 is FYNNEI. This CDR3 comprises 15 residues. The CDR3 loop is CASTGQGASSTEAFF. CDR3 sequence (DNA): TGTGCCAGCACCGGACAGGGGGCTTCCTCCACTGAAGCTTTCTTT.

This clone was counted a few times. J is TRBJ2-3 and V is TRBV12-1; the table calls TRBD2, which could not be checked here. TRBV12-1 is marked as a pseudogene. This CDR3 contains 14 residues. The CDR3 region has the DNA TGTGCCAGCAGCTTTAGGACGGACTCTGATACGCAGTATTTT. It codes for CASSFRTDSDTQYF.

This clone was detected once. This sequence joins TRBV11-3 and TRBJ2-2; tentative D call: TRBD2 (6 bases). The germline CDR1 and CDR2 sequences are SGHNT and YENEEA. V lost 3 bases and J 5 bases, leaving 22 bases between the germline ends. CDR3 length: 18 amino acids. CDR3 residues: CASSFTFFGGGGTGELFF. The CDR3, as DNA: TGTGCCAGCAGCTTCACCTTCTTTGGGGGAGGAGGGACCGGGGAGCTGTTTTTT.

This clone has just a few counts. The chain carries TRBV5-1 and TRBJ2-3; a weak D match, TRBD1 (5 bases). There are 14 residues in the CDR3. The germline V and J ends were trimmed by 2 bases and 6 bases, with 13 bases remaining between them. Germline CDR1 SGHRS, CDR2 YFSETQ. This chain's CDR3 is CASSFTGNRDTQYF. Written as DNA, the CDR3 is TGCGCCAGCAGCTTCACAGGCAATCGGGATACGCAGTATTTT.

The chain joins TRBV5-1 to TRBJ2-7; 12 nucleotides align to TRBD2. This CDR3 region has 16 residues. Per the germline V gene, CDR1 is SGHRS and CDR2 is YFSETQ. Losses at the gene ends were 0 bases for V and 5 bases for J; bases not matched to a gene: 6. The CDR3 DNA follows: TGCGCCAGCAGCTTGGGGGGACTAGCGGGTCTAAACGAGCAGTACTTC. The encoded protein is CASSLGGLAGLNEQYF.

The chain carries TRBV28 and TRBJ1-4; D possibly corresponds to TRBD1 (6 bases). V dropped 7 bases and J dropped 5 bases, with 14 bases sitting between them. This CDR3 comprises 14 residues. Germline loops: CDR1 MDHEN, CDR2 SYDVKM. The CDR3 loop reads CASKTGIGNEKLFF. CDR3 nucleotide sequence: TGTGCCAGCAAAACAGGGATCGGGAATGAAAAACTGTTTTTT. The whole variable domain, filled in from reference TRBV28 and TRBJ1-4, reads DVKVTQSSRYLVKRTGEKVFLECVQDMDHENMFWYRQDPGLGLRLIYFSYDVKMKEKGDIPEGYSVSREKKERFSLILESASTNQTSMYLCASKTGIGNEKLFFGSGTQLSVL.

The chain joins TRBV5-6 to TRBJ2-7, with TRBD1 identical over 9 bases. CDR1 is SGHDT and CDR2 is YYEEEE in the germline V gene. V gave up 0 bases and J gave up 4 bases; unmatched junction bases: 5. The CDR3 contains 15 residues. The CDR3 spells CASSLAGTGPYEQYF. Here the CDR3 DNA reads TGTGCCAGCAGCTTGGCCGGGACAGGGCCATACGAGCAGTACTTC.

The chain joins TRBV10-1 to TRBJ2-3, with D possibly being TRBD2 (7 bases). In germline, CDR1 is WNHNN, CDR2 SYGVQD (reference sequence). The CDR3 is 16 residues long. V lost 6 bases, J lost 4 bases, and 20 bases lay in between. The CDR3 region is CASSDGGLGLADTQYF. The CDR3 DNA sequence: TGCGCCAGCAGCGACGGGGGGCTCGGTCTGGCAGATACGCAGTATTTT.

This chain uses TRBV7-9 with TRBJ2-1, with 7 bases lining up with TRBD2. Trimming at V came to 5 bases and at J to 0 bases, leaving 7 bases not matched to a gene. This CDR3 is 16 amino acids long. The germline gives CDR1 SEHNR, CDR2 FQNEAQ (reference sequence). The CDR3 bases are TGTGCCAGCAGCGACCTAAGCGGGAACTCCTACAATGAGCAGTTCTTC. Protein product: CASSDLSGNSYNEQFF. Looking up the rest from reference TRBV7-9 and TRBJ2-1 gives the full variable domain: DTGVSQNPRHKITKRGQNVTFRCDPISEHNRLYWYRQTLGQGPEFLTYFQNEAQLEKSRLLSDRFSAERPKGSFSTLEIQRTEQGDSAMYLCASSDLSGNSYNEQFFGPGTRLTVL.

The chain recombines TRBV28 with TRBJ1-2; possibly TRBD1 for D (5 bases). This CDR3 is built from 11 residues. V was pared by 6 bases and J by 7 bases, with 9 bases between. The V gene's germline CDR1 is MDHEN and CDR2 SYDVKM. Here the CDR3 DNA reads TGTGCCAGCAGGGGGCTGTCTGGCTACACCTTC. Translating gives CASRGLSGYTF.

The rearrangement links TRBV10-1 to TRBJ2-5; weak D call: TRBD1 (7 bases). This CDR3 is built from 15 residues. V was pared by 4 bases and J by 11 bases, with 23 bases between. Per the germline V gene, CDR1 is WNHNN and CDR2 is SYGVQD (reference sequence). CDR3 residues: CASSAWTGGNMEQYF. In DNA form, the CDR3 reads TGCGCCAGCAGTGCCTGGACAGGAGGGAACATGGAGCAGTACTTC.

The J gene is TRBJ2-3, the V gene TRBV5-1; D is unclear. The CDR3 consists of 14 residues. V was shortened by 0 bases and J by 4 bases, with 9 bases between the two germline ends. Germline values: CDR1 SGHRS, CDR2 YFSETQ. The CDR3 DNA sequence: TGCGCCAGCAGCTTGGTGTCGCAGGCAGATACGCAGTATTTT. Translated: CASSLVSQADTQYF.

This clone was seen once. CDR3 protein: CASSQAPGNTEAFF. CDR3 sequence (DNA): TGCGCCAGCAGCCAAGCTCCAGGGAACACTGAAGCTTTCTTT. The chain is built from TRBV4-1 and TRBJ1-1, with D uncertain. This CDR3 has 14 amino acids. The germline V gene encodes CDR1 MGHRA and CDR2 YSYEKL. The ends were cut back, 1 base at V and 1 base at J, with 7 bases in the middle.

The genes are TRBV2 and TRBJ1-3, with 7 bases that match TRBD1. The CDR3 contains 16 residues. V trimming: 0 bases; J trimming: 3 bases; junction bases outside the gene matches: 5. Germline V gives CDR1 SNHLY, CDR2 FYNNEI. In DNA, the CDR3 is TGTGCCAGCAGTGAAGCCACAGGGGCTTTTGGAAACACCATATATTTT. Protein: CASSEATGAFGNTIYF.

The J gene is TRBJ2-1, the V gene TRBV2, with D possibly being TRBD1 (6 bases). CDR3 length: 13 residues. The V gene's germline CDR1 is SNHLY and CDR2 FYNNEI. V lost 4 bases and J 8 bases, leaving 12 bases between the germline ends. This CDR3 is CASSVNRADEQFF. The CDR3 DNA reads TGTGCCAGCAGTGTCAACAGGGCCGATGAGCAGTTCTTC.

V usage is TRBV19 and J usage is TRBJ2-7, with D possibly matching TRBD1 (5 bases). Deletions cut 7 bases from V and 2 bases from J, with 12 bases between. The CDR3 runs 13 residues. Germline loops: CDR1 LNHDA, CDR2 SQIVND (reference sequence). DNA for the CDR3: TGTGCCAGTAACCCAGGCAGGGCCTACGAGCAGTACTTC. Amino acids: CASNPGRAYEQYF.

The rearrangement links TRBV27 to TRBJ2-1; D possibly corresponds to TRBD2 (5 bases). Trimming removed 0 bases at V and 13 bases at J, with 19 bases between. CDR3 length: 15 residues. Germline-derived CDR1 and CDR2 are MNHEY and SMNVEV (reference sequence). CDR3 bases: TGTGCCAGCAGTTTATCTCCGGACTTAAGGATTTATCAGTTCTTC. This codes for CASSLSPDLRIYQFF.

V gene TRBV5-1 combines with J gene TRBJ2-7, with D unresolved. Germline lookup yields CDR1 SGHRS and CDR2 YFSETQ. This CDR3 region has 14 residues. V shed 0 bases and J shed 4 bases, with 11 bases lying between them. The CDR3 nucleotides are TGCGCCAGCAGCTTGGTACAGAGAACTTACGAGCAGTACTTC. Residues: CASSLVQRTYEQYF.

CDR3 bases: TGTGCCAGCAACCCAGCGGGGGGAATTGAGCAGTTCTTC. Its protein product is CASNPAGGIEQFF. This chain connects TRBV7-9 to TRBJ2-1; 9 bases are a match to TRBD2. CDR1 and CDR2 from the germline V gene are SEHNR and FQNEAQ (reference sequence). J gave up 9 bases and V 7 bases, and 7 bases lay outside the gene matches. The CDR3 sequence is 13 residues long.

Comment on this clone: Other DNA variants within this sample encode the same CDR3. The chain is built from TRBV18 and TRBJ1-5, with unresolved D. V shed 6 bases and J shed 3 bases, with 18 bases lying between them. Germline V gene lookup returns CDR1 KGHSH and CDR2 LQKENI. The CDR3 extends over 16 amino acids. CDR3 loop: CASSLTGGRDNQPQHF. The CDR3 DNA sequence: TGTGCCAGCTCTCTCACCGGCGGACGGGACAATCAGCCCCAGCATTTT.

In this sample, this clone turned up a few times. The chain carries TRBV10-1 and TRBJ2-1; D is perhaps TRBD1 (6 bases). Germline-derived CDR1 and CDR2 are WNHNN and SYGVQD (reference sequence). Trimming took off 3 bases at V and 8 bases at J, with 14 bases between the two ends. The CDR3 is made up of 14 amino acids. The DNA of the CDR3 is TGCGCCAGCAGTGAAGACAGGACCGACTATGAGCAGTTCTTC. It codes for CASSEDRTDYEQFF.

The chain recombines TRBV7-8 with TRBJ2-7, with D hard to call. Germline lookup yields CDR1 SGHVS and CDR2 FQNEAQ. The CDR3 runs 12 residues. The germline V and J ends were trimmed by 5 bases and 6 bases, with 11 bases remaining between them. CDR3 amino acids: CASSATVLEQYF. CDR3 coding DNA: TGTGCCAGCAGCGCAACTGTCCTCGAGCAGTACTTC.

On this clone itself: A read error may account for a junction end that differs from germline. The same CDR3 is also encoded by other DNA sequences in this sample. The chain couples TRBV4-1 to TRBJ1-5; D not resolved. The length of the CDR3 is 15 residues. Per germline, CDR1 MGHRA and CDR2 YSYEKL. CDR3 region: CASSQDGYSNQPQHF. For the CDR3, the DNA is TGCGCCAGCAGCCAAGACGGTTATAGCAACCAGCCCCAGCATTTT.

The chain links TRBV18 to TRBJ2-1; 8 bases are shared with TRBD2. With 2 bases clipped from V and 9 bases from J, the junction kept 6 bases outside the gene matches. CDR1 is KGHSH and CDR2 is LQKENI in the germline V gene. This CDR3 region has 14 residues. CDR3 residues: CASSPIQREFEQFF. CDR3 sequence (DNA): TGTGCCAGCTCACCAATTCAGCGGGAGTTTGAGCAGTTCTTC.

The chain joins TRBV19 to TRBJ1-5; 12 bases match TRBD1. Losses at the gene ends were 5 bases for V and 5 bases for J; bases not matched to a gene: 1. The CDR3 loop spans 14 amino acids. Per the germline V gene, CDR1 is LNHDA and CDR2 is SQIVND (reference sequence). CDR3 sequence (DNA): TGTGCCAGTAGTGGGACAGGGGGCGATCAGCCCCAGCATTTT. Translation: CASSGTGGDQPQHF.

V is TRBV6-1 and J is TRBJ2-1, with 10 bases lining up with TRBD2. CDR3 length equals 14 residues. V gave up 7 bases and J gave up 5 bases; unmatched junction bases: 5. Germline V gene data show CDR1 as MNHNS and CDR2 as SASEGT. CDR3 sequence: CASKTSGVNNEQFF. The DNA of the CDR3 is TGTGCCAGCAAAACTAGCGGGGTAAACAATGAGCAGTTCTTC.

The table lists this clone with a few counts. In DNA form, the CDR3 reads TGTGCCAGCAGGGGGCAAGGGGTAGGGCGAGAGACCCAGTACTTC. Amino acids: CASRGQGVGRETQYF. The chain uses TRBV2 and TRBJ2-5, with a tentative D call TRBD1 (5 bases). The CDR3 spans 15 residues. Germline values: CDR1 SNHLY, CDR2 FYNNEI. Trimming cost V 6 bases and J 4 bases, with 18 bases left between them.